The 31 T cell receptor beta chains listed next were all sequenced from one sample in a study of siplizumab effects on memory and regulatory T cells (dated by TCRdb to between 2018 and 2021). Receptors were amplified or captured by the immunoSEQ multiplex PCR assay. TCRdb provides this immuneACCESS table in a form limited to in-frame rearrangements. Some clones are lacking; in checked studies, under half of them reflect an unresolved V gene, and why the rest are absent is not known. This sample gives roughly 100,000 clones in total; 93% of them show up just once. The leading ten clones occupy more than 0.3% of the sample. The sequencing sample was made of CD4+ T cells sorted from blood. Receptor source: a human donor in good health.

This clone was seen once. The chain joins TRBV29-1 to TRBJ2-1; the D gene is possibly TRBD1 (6 bases). The CDR3 is 11 amino acids. Germline-derived CDR1 and CDR2 are SQVTM and ANQGSEA. The V end lost 4 bases, the J end lost 5 bases, and 6 bases lay between the germline ends. The chain's CDR3 is CSVGQDNEQFF. In DNA, the CDR3 is TGCAGCGTTGGACAGGACAATGAGCAGTTCTTC.

This chain uses TRBV30 with TRBJ1-1, with TRBD1 identical over 9 bases. This CDR3 is 13 amino acids long. With 7 bases clipped from V and 6 bases from J, the junction kept 9 bases outside the gene matches. From germline, CDR1 is GTSNPN and CDR2 SVGIG (reference sequence). The CDR3 protein is CALAGQGWAEAFF. In DNA, the CDR3 is TGTGCCTTGGCTGGACAGGGGTGGGCTGAAGCTTTCTTT.

The chain combines TRBV11-2 with TRBJ1-1, with no clear D. V dropped 3 bases and J dropped 0 bases, with 5 bases sitting between them. The germline V gene encodes CDR1 SGHAT and CDR2 FQNNGV. CDR3 length: 13 amino acids. CDR3 amino acids: CASSFDMNTEAFF. DNA of the CDR3: TGTGCCAGCAGCTTTGACATGAACACTGAAGCTTTCTTT.

The chain recombines TRBV19 with TRBJ2-7; D possibly corresponds to TRBD2 (6 bases). The CDR3 sequence is 14 residues long. The germline CDR1 and CDR2 sequences are LNHDA and SQIVND (reference sequence). The germline V and J ends were trimmed by 3 bases and 3 bases, with 12 bases remaining between them. Here the CDR3 DNA reads TGTGCCAGTAGTATGGGGGGTTTGGACTACGAGCAGTACTTC. This translates into CASSMGGLDYEQYF.

This clone was seen a few times. The chain joins TRBV19 to TRBJ1-5; a possible D gene is TRBD1 (5 bases). Trimming took off 7 bases at V and 6 bases at J, with 10 bases between the two ends. The CDR3 has 12 amino acids. CDR1 and CDR2 from the germline V gene are LNHDA and SQIVND (reference sequence). CDR3 region: CASTPGSQPQHF. The CDR3 nucleotides read TGTGCCAGTACCCCAGGGTCTCAGCCCCAGCATTTT.

The CDR3 spells CASSLSSGAYTDTQYF. CDR3 DNA sequence: TGTGCCAGCAGCTTGTCTAGCGGGGCCTACACAGATACGCAGTATTTT. The gene calls are TRBV5-4 and TRBJ2-3, with 9 bases fitting TRBD2. The germline CDR1 and CDR2 sequences are SGHNT and YYREEE (reference sequence). This CDR3 region has 16 residues. With V trimmed by 1 base and J by 2 bases, 5 bases remained unmatched.

The V gene is TRBV11-1, the J gene TRBJ2-7; D may correspond to TRBD1 or TRBD2 (5 bases each). The CDR3 runs to 16 residues. The V gene lost 1 base and the J gene lost 3 bases, with 16 bases spanning the gap. CDR1 is SGHAT and CDR2 is FQDESV in the germline V gene (reference sequence). The CDR3 loop reads CASSLDLGRRNYEQYF. Here the CDR3 DNA reads TGTGCCAGCAGCTTAGATTTGGGACGGAGGAACTACGAGCAGTACTTC.

Turning to this clone: In the same sample, other DNA sequences code for this CDR3. V gene TRBV18 combines with J gene TRBJ2-5; D remains ambiguous. CDR1 is KGHSH, CDR2 LQKENI, per germline. The V and J ends lost 3 bases and 2 bases respectively, with 1 base between them. The CDR3 is 11 residues long. For the CDR3, the DNA is TGTGCCAGCTCACCTCAAGAGACCCAGTACTTC. Protein: CASSPQETQYF.

The chain has TRBV5-3 and TRBJ1-5; 8 bases match TRBD1. TRBV5-3 qualifies as an ORF whose function is uncertain. The V segment lost 0 bases and the J segment 5 bases; nucleotides outside the gene matches: 10. The CDR3 covers 17 residues. CDR3 residues: CARSLGQGARGDQPQHF. For the CDR3, the DNA is TGTGCCAGAAGCTTGGGGCAGGGGGCGCGTGGGGATCAGCCCCAGCATTTT.

This clone was recorded once. The genes are TRBV7-2 and TRBJ2-7; TRBD2 agrees at 9 bases. CDR3 length equals 13 residues. Germline V gene lookup returns CDR1 SGHTA and CDR2 FQGNSA. Trimming removed 3 bases from V and 6 bases from J; junction bases left unmatched: 3. This CDR3 is CASSFSGSLEQYF. The CDR3 coding sequence is TGTGCCAGCAGCTTTAGCGGGAGCCTCGAGCAGTACTTC.

This chain joins TRBV6-6 and TRBJ2-7, with unresolved D. The CDR3 has 14 residues. CDR1 and CDR2 from the germline V gene are MNHNY and SVGAGI (reference sequence). Between the trimmed V and J ends, which lost 2 bases and 3 bases, there was a span of 11 bases. CDR3 loop: CASSYRESYYEQYF. The CDR3 nucleotides read TGTGCCAGCAGTTACCGTGAGTCCTACTACGAGCAGTACTTC.

This clone was recorded once. The gene calls are TRBV19 and TRBJ1-5; D unclear. CDR1 LNHDA and CDR2 SQIVND come from the germline V gene (reference sequence). The CDR3 consists of 12 residues. Between the trimmed V and J ends, which lost 6 bases and 4 bases, there was a span of 7 bases. In DNA form, the CDR3 reads TGTGCCAGTAGCCTGAGAAATCAGCCCCAGCATTTT. This codes for CASSLRNQPQHF. The variable domain in full, with the rest retrieved from reference TRBV19 and TRBJ1-5, is DGGITQSPKYLFRKEGQNVTLSCEQNLNHDAMYWYRQDPGQGLRLIYYSQIVNDFQKGDIAEGYSVSREKKESFPLTVTSAQKNPTAFYLCASSLRNQPQHFGDGTRLSIL.

The V gene is TRBV7-9, the J gene TRBJ2-2; D not certain. The germline V gene encodes CDR1 SEHNR and CDR2 FQNEAQ (reference sequence). With 1 base removed from V and 4 bases from J, the gap between germline ends came to 4 bases. The CDR3 runs 13 residues. CDR3 residues: CASSLGGTGELFF. DNA of the CDR3: TGTGCCAGCAGCTTAGGGGGCACCGGGGAGCTGTTTTTT.

V is TRBV5-8 and J is TRBJ1-6; no clear D. The ends were cut back, 1 base at V and 7 bases at J, with 6 bases in the middle. The CDR3 is 13 residues long. Germline loops: CDR1 SGHTS, CDR2 YDEGEE. CDR3 DNA sequence: TGTGCCAGCAGCTTGTTGGGGAATTCACCCCTCCACTTT. The encoded protein is CASSLLGNSPLHF.

A remark on this clone: This sample includes further DNA sequences coding for the same CDR3. V is TRBV5-1 and J is TRBJ1-1, with D unresolved. The length of the CDR3 is 13 residues. Trimming pared 4 bases from V and 0 bases from J, leaving 7 bases between. Germline values: CDR1 SGHRS, CDR2 YFSETQ. CDR3 loop: CASSPEMNTEAFF. In DNA form, the CDR3 reads TGCGCCAGCAGCCCAGAAATGAACACTGAAGCTTTCTTT.

V gene TRBV29-1 combines with J gene TRBJ2-3, with D perhaps TRBD2 (6 bases). Trimming took 3 bases from V and 4 from J, leaving 11 bases between them. Germline V gene sequence: CDR1 SQVTM, CDR2 ANQGSEA. The CDR3 covers 13 residues. CDR3 residues: CSVEASGADTQYF. In DNA form, the CDR3 reads TGCAGCGTTGAGGCCTCGGGAGCAGATACGCAGTATTTT.

V gene TRBV18 combines with J gene TRBJ1-2, with 10 bases aligning to TRBD1. The germline V gene encodes CDR1 KGHSH and CDR2 LQKENI. The junction had 4 bases not matched to a gene; V was cut back by 3 bases and J by 3 bases. CDR3 length: 15 residues. The CDR3: CASSPPGTGDYGYTF. Written as DNA, the CDR3 is TGTGCCAGCTCACCTCCCGGGACAGGGGACTATGGCTACACCTTC.

This clone has only a few counts. CDR3 DNA: TGCGCCAGCAGCCAAGATAAGGGGGCTTACTACGAGCAGTACTTC. This gives the protein CASSQDKGAYYEQYF. The chain joins TRBV4-1 to TRBJ2-7, with 7 bases lining up with TRBD1. Germline assignment: CDR1 MGHRA and CDR2 YSYEKL. Germline trimming cut 0 bases from V and 3 bases from J; bases unmatched to any gene: 5. The CDR3 runs 15 residues.

The chain couples TRBV6-1 to TRBJ1-4, with D possibly TRBD1 on 5 matching bases. V dropped 7 bases and J dropped 5 bases, with 14 bases sitting between them. Germline-derived CDR1 and CDR2 are MNHNS and SASEGT. The CDR3 runs to 14 residues. CDR3 DNA sequence: TGTGCCAGCAAAGGCAATTGGGGGAATGAAAAACTGTTTTTT. Translation: CASKGNWGNEKLFF.

The chain carries TRBV11-2 and TRBJ1-6, with 8 bases that match TRBD1. The V and J ends lost 3 bases and 9 bases, in that order; junction bases with no gene match: 13. The CDR3 runs to 17 residues. Germline-derived CDR1 and CDR2 are SGHAT and FQNNGV. The CDR3 DNA follows: TGTGCCAGCAGCTTGACCGCCCCAGGGGGCATGGCTTCACCCCTCCACTTT. Protein product: CASSLTAPGGMASPLHF.

The chain uses TRBV5-1 and TRBJ2-5; the match to TRBD1 covers 7 bases. Germline CDR1 SGHRS, CDR2 YFSETQ. The V segment lost 7 bases and the J segment 5 bases; nucleotides outside the gene matches: 11. This CDR3 comprises 14 residues. The CDR3 loop reads CASQTGQAVETQYF. The CDR3 bases are TGCGCCAGCCAAACCGGACAGGCCGTGGAGACCCAGTACTTC.

The DNA of the CDR3 is TGTGCCAGCAGCCCACATACCGGGACTAGCGGGAGGGCCTATGAGCAGTTCTTC. It is translated as CASSPHTGTSGRAYEQFF. V is TRBV7-3 and J is TRBJ2-1; 16 bases are shared with TRBD2. CDR1 SGHTA and CDR2 FQGTGA come from the germline V gene. After removal of 5 bases from V and 8 bases from J, the junction contained 12 bases not matched to a gene. The CDR3 covers 18 residues.

V is TRBV6-1 and J is TRBJ1-1, with no clear D. The germline V gene encodes CDR1 MNHNS and CDR2 SASEGT. Deletions cut 6 bases from V and 4 bases from J, with 15 bases between. The CDR3 extends over 14 amino acids. The DNA of the CDR3 is TGTGCCAGCAGCCTCATAGAGGGAACCACTGAAGCTTTCTTT. This codes for CASSLIEGTTEAFF.

The V gene is TRBV19, the J gene TRBJ2-7, with D perhaps matching TRBD1 (6 bases). Germline CDR1 reads LNHDA; CDR2 reads SQIVND (reference sequence). The V end was cut by 11 bases, the J end by 0 bases, with 17 bases between. This CDR3 has 14 residues. The CDR3 region has the DNA TGTGCCTCAACACGGACAGTGAGCTCCTACGAGCAGTACTTC. Translating gives CASTRTVSSYEQYF.

CDR3 coding DNA: TGTGCTAGTGGTTTGTTGGGGGTTTATAGCAATCAGCCCCAGCATTTT. Residues: CASGLLGVYSNQPQHF. This rearrangement joins TRBV12-5 to TRBJ1-5; tentatively, D is TRBD1 (5 bases). CDR1 and CDR2 (germline): LGHNT, FRNRAP. The V end lost 2 bases, the J end lost 0 bases, and 11 bases lay between the germline ends. CDR3 length: 16 amino acids.

CDR3 sequence: CASSPSRDASRNSGANVLTF. The CDR3 nucleotides are TGTGCCAGCAGTCCCTCCAGGGACGCATCTCGCAACTCTGGGGCCAACGTCCTGACTTTC. V and J are TRBV2 and TRBJ2-6; D is possibly TRBD1 or TRBD2 (5 bases each). With 5 bases removed from V and 0 bases from J, the gap between germline ends came to 23 bases. The CDR3 has 20 residues. Germline V gene sequence: CDR1 SNHLY, CDR2 FYNNEI.

The V call is TRBV9, the J call TRBJ1-2, with D perhaps TRBD1 (6 bases). Germline CDR1 is SGDLS and CDR2 is YYNGEE. The V and J ends lost 4 bases and 7 bases respectively, with 17 bases between them. The CDR3 length is 14 residues. Here the CDR3 DNA reads TGTGCCAGCAGCCGCGACAGGACCCTGAGTGGCTACACCTTC. Residues: CASSRDRTLSGYTF.

This chain joins TRBV5-6 and TRBJ1-1; TRBD1 agrees at 7 bases. CDR1 SGHDT and CDR2 YYEEEE come from the germline V gene. V lost 4 bases, J lost 5 bases, and 5 bases stayed unmatched. The CDR3 has 13 amino acids. The CDR3 is CASSTPGGTEAFF. DNA of the CDR3: TGTGCCAGCAGCACCCCAGGGGGGACTGAAGCTTTCTTT.

The chain combines TRBV4-2 with TRBJ2-3; TRBD2 aligns across 7 bases. The CDR3 covers 16 residues. Trimming at V came to 0 bases and at J to 2 bases, leaving 5 bases not matched to a gene. Germline V gives CDR1 LGHNA, CDR2 YNFKEQ. CDR3 protein: CASSQEQAGLTDTQYF. CDR3 nucleotides: TGTGCCAGCAGCCAAGAACAAGCGGGACTCACAGATACGCAGTATTTT.

This chain links TRBV6-5 with TRBJ1-3; D is undetermined. Looked up from germline, CDR1 is MNHEY and CDR2 is SVGAGI. V lost 0 bases and J 0 bases, leaving 9 bases between the germline ends. The CDR3 extends over 16 amino acids. CDR3 coding DNA: TGTGCCAGCAGTTACTCGAGCCGGGGCTCTGGAAACACCATATATTTT. It is translated as CASSYSSRGSGNTIYF.

The chain carries TRBV5-4 and TRBJ1-3; D unresolved. This CDR3 region has 14 residues. From germline, CDR1 is SGHNT and CDR2 YYREEE (reference sequence). Trimming pared 4 bases from V and 4 bases from J, leaving 12 bases between. In DNA, the CDR3 is TGTGCCAGCAGCATCAAAGGCTTCGGAAACACCATATATTTT. This gives the protein CASSIKGFGNTIYF.